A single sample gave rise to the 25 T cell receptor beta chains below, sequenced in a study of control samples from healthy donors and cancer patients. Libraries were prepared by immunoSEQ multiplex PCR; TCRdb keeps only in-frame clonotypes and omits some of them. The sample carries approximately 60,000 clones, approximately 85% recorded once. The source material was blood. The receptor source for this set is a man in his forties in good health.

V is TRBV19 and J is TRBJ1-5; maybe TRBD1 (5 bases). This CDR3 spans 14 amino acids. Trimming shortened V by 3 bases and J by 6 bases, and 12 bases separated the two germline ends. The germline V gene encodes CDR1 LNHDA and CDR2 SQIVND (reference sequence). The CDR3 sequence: CASSIMSGGQPQHF. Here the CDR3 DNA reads TGTGCCAGTAGTATTATGAGTGGGGGTCAGCCCCAGCATTTT.

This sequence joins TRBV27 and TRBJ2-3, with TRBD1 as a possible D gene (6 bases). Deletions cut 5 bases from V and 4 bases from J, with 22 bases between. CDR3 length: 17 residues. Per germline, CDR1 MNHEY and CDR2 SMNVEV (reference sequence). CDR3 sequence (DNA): TGTGCCAGCAGTCCTTCGACAGGAACCTCCGAGGCAGATACGCAGTATTTT. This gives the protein CASSPSTGTSEADTQYF.

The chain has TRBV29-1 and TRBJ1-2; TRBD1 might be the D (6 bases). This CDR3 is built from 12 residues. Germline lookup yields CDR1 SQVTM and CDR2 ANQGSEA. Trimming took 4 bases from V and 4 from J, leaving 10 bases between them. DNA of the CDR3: TGCAGCGTTGTTAACAGGGCCTATGGCTACACCTTC. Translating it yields CSVVNRAYGYTF.

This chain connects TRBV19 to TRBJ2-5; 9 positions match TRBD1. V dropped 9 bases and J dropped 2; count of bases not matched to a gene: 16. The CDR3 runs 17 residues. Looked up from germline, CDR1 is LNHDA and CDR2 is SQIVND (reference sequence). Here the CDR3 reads CASRGERGTGLQETQYF. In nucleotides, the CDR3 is TGTGCCAGCAGAGGGGAAAGAGGGACAGGGCTTCAAGAGACCCAGTACTTC.

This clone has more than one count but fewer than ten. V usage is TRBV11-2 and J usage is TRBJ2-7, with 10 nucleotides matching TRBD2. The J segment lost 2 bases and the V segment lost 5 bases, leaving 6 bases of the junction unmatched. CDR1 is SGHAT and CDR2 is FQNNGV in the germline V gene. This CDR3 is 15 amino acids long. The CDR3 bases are TGTGCCAGCAGCCCGGGGAGCGGGAGGGCCTACGAGCAGTACTTC. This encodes CASSPGSGRAYEQYF.

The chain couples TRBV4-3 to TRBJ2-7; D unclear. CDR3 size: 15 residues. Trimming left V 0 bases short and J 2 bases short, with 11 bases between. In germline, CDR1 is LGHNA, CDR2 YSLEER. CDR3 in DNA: TGCGCCAGCAGCCAAGACGAAGGGTCCGCCTACGAGCAGTACTTC. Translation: CASSQDEGSAYEQYF.

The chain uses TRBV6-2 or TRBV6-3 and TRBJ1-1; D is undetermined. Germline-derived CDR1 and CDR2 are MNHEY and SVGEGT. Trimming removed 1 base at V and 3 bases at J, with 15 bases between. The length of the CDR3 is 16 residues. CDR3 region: CASSYYPPQLHTEAFF. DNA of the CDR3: TGTGCCAGCAGTTACTACCCCCCCCAGCTGCACACTGAAGCTTTCTTT.

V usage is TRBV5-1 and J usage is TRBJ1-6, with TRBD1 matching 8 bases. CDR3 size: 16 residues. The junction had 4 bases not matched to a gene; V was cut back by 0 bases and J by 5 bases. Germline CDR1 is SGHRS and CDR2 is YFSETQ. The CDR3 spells CASSLEDRGDNSPLHF. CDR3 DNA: TGCGCCAGCAGCTTGGAAGACAGGGGCGATAATTCACCCCTCCACTTT. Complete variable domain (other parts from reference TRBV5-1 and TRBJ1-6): KAGVTQTPRYLIKTRGQQVTLSCSPISGHRSVSWYQQTPGQGLQFLFEYFSETQRNKGNFPGRFSGRQFSNSRSEMNVSTLELGDSALYLCASSLEDRGDNSPLHFGNGTRLTVT.

CDR3 nucleotides: TGCGCCAGCAGTCAAGAGGACGAAAGCTCCTACGAGCAGTACTTC. Its translation: CASSQEDESSYEQYF. The chain recombines TRBV23-1 with TRBJ2-7; unclear D gene. TRBV23-1 is known as an ORF, though its function is uncertain. The CDR3 length is 15 residues. V shed 2 bases and J shed 0 bases, with 11 bases lying between them.

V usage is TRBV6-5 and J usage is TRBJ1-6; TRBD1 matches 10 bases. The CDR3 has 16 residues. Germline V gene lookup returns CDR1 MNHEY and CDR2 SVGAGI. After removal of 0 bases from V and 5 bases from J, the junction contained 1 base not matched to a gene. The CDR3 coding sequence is TGTGCCAGCAGTTACTCCGGACAGGGGGATAATTCACCCCTCCACTTT. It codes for CASSYSGQGDNSPLHF.

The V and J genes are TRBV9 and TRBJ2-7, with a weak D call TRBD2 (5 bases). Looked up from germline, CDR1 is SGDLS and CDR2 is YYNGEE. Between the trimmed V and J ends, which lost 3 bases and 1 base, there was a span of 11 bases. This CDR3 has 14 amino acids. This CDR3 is CASSAPGVSYEQYF. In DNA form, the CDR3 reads TGTGCCAGCAGCGCTCCCGGGGTATCCTACGAGCAGTACTTC.

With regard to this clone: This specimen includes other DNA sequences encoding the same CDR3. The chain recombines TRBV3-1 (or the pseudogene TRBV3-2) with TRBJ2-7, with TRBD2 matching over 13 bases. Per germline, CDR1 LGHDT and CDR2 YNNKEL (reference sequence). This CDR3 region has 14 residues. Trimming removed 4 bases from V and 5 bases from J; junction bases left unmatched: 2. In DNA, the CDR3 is TGTGCCAGCAGCCCTGGACTAGCGGGGGACGAGCAGTACTTC. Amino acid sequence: CASSPGLAGDEQYF.

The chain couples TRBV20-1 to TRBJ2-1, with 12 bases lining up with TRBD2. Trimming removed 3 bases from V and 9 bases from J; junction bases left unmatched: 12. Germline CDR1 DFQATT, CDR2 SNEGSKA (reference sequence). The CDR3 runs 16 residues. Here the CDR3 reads CSASLLAGGPVGEQFF. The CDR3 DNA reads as TGCAGTGCTAGTCTCCTAGCGGGAGGGCCTGTTGGTGAGCAGTTCTTC.

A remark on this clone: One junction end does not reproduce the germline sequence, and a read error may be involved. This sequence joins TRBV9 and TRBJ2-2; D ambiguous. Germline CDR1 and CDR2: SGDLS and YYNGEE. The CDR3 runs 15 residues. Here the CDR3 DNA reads TGTGCCAGCAGCGTAGTACAGACGAAGACCGGGGAGCTGTTTTTT. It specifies CASSVVQTKTGELFF.

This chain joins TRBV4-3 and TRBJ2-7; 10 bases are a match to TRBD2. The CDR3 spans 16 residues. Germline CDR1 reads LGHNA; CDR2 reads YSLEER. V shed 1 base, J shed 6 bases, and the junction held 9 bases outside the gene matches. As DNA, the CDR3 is TGCGCCAGCAGCCAAGGAGAAACTAGCGGGGCCCGCGAGCAGTACTTC. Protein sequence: CASSQGETSGAREQYF.

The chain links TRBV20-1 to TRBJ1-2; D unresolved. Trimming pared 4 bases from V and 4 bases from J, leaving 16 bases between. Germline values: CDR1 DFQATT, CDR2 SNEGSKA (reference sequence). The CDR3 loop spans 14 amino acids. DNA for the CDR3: TGCAGTGCTATTGACCCAAAGGCTGGCTATGGCTACACCTTC. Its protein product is CSAIDPKAGYGYTF.

CDR3 residues: CASSLQGIGGYTF. CDR3 coding DNA: TGTGCCAGCAGTCTACAGGGGATTGGAGGCTACACCTTC. This chain uses TRBV12-3 or TRBV12-4 with TRBJ1-2; 7 nucleotides align to TRBD1. Trimming removed 5 bases from V and 8 bases from J; junction bases left unmatched: 8. The CDR3 sequence is 13 residues long.

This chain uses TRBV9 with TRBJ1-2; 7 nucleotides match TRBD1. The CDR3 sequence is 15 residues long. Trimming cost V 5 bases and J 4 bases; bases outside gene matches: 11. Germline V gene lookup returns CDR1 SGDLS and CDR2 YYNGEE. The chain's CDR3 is CASRQKTGAIYGYTF. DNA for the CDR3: TGTGCCAGCAGGCAAAAAACAGGGGCCATCTATGGCTACACCTTC.

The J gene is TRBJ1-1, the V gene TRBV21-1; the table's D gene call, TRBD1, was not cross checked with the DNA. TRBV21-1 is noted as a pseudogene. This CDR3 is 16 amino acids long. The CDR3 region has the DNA TGTGCCAGCAGCAAAATGGGGACACTGATGAACACTGAAGCTTTCTTT. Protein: CASSKMGTLMNTEAFF.

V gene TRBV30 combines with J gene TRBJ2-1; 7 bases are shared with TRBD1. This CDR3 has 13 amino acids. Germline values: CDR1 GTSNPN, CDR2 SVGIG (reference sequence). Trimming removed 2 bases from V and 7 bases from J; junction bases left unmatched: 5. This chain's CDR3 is CAWSQGDRNEQFF. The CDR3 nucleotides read TGTGCCTGGAGTCAGGGGGATCGGAATGAGCAGTTCTTC.

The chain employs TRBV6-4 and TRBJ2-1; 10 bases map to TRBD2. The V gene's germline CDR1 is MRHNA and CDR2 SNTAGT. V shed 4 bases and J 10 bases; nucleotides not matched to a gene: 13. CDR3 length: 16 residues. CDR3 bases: TGTGCCAGCAGTGGAGGGGGGCCTAGCGGGAGCGCGGAGCAGTTCTTC. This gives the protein CASSGGGPSGSAEQFF.

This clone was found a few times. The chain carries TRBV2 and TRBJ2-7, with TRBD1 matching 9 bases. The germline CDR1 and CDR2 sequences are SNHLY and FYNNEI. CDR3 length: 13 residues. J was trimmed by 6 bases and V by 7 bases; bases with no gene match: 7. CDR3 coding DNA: TGTGCCAGCAATCTTAAGGACAGGGGCGAGCAGTACTTC. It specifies CASNLKDRGEQYF.

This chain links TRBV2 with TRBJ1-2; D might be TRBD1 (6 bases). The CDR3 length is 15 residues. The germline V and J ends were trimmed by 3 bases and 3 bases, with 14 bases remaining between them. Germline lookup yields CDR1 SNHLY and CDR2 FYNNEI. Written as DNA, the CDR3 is TGTGCCAGCAGTGAGAGACAGGCCTCCTACTATGGCTACACCTTC. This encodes CASSERQASYYGYTF.

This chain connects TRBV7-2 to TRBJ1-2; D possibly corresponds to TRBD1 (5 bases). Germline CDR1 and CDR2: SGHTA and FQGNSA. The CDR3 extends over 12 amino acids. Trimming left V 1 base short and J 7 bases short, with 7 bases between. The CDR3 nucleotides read TGTGCCAGCAGCTTAGTCGGGGCTGGCTACACCTTC. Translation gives CASSLVGAGYTF.

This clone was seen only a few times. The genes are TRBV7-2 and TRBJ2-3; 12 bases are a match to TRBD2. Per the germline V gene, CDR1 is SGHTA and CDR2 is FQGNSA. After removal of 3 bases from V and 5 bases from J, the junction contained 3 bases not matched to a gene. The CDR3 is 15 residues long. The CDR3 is CASSFRGLAGDTQYF. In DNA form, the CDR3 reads TGTGCCAGCAGCTTCCGGGGACTAGCGGGAGATACGCAGTATTTT.